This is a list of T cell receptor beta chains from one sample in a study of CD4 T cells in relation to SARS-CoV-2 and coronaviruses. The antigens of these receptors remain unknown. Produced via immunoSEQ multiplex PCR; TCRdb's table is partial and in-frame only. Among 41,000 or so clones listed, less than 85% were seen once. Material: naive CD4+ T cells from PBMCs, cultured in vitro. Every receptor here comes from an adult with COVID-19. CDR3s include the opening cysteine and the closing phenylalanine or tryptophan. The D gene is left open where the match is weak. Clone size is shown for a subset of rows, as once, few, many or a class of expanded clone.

CDR3 protein: CASSLGNGGQGEAFF
CDR3 DNA: TGTGCCAGCTCCTTGGGGAACGGGGGGCAAGGTGAAGCTTTCTTT
V gene: TRBV18
D gene: NA
clone size: NA
J gene: TRBJ1-1

CDR3 protein: CASSKHLLGRLNTEAFF
CDR3 DNA: TGTGCCAGCAGCAAGCACTTACTCGGACGGTTGAACACTGAAGCTTTCTTT
V gene: TRBV21-1
D gene: NA
clone size: once
J gene: TRBJ1-1

CDR3 protein: CASSVEVAGATTDTQYF
CDR3 DNA: TGCGCCAGCAGCGTGGAAGTAGCAGGGGCCACCACAGATACGCAGTATTTT
V gene: TRBV5-1
D gene: NA
clone size: NA
J gene: TRBJ2-3

CDR3 protein: CASSLDRGRVPTNEKLFF
CDR3 DNA: TGTGCCAGCAGCTTGGACAGGGGGCGCGTCCCAACTAATGAAAAACTGTTTTTT
V gene: TRBV5-8
D gene: TRBD1
clone size: few
J gene: TRBJ1-4

CDR3 protein: CASSLGGNYGYTF
CDR3 DNA: TGTGCCAGCAGCTTAGGGGGAAACTATGGCTACACCTTC
V gene: TRBV7-9
D gene: NA
clone size: NA
J gene: TRBJ1-2

CDR3 protein: CASSGAGGGSYEQYF
CDR3 DNA: TGTGCCAGCAGCGGAGCGGGAGGAGGCTCCTACGAGCAGTACTTC
V gene: TRBV28
D gene: TRBD2
clone size: once
J gene: TRBJ2-7

CDR3 protein: CAISVRDKNTEAFF
CDR3 DNA: TGTGCCATCTCGGTCAGGGATAAGAACACTGAAGCTTTCTTT
V gene: TRBV10-3
D gene: NA
clone size: NA
J gene: TRBJ1-1

CDR3 protein: CASSIGAGAPANYGYTF
CDR3 DNA: TGTGCCAGTAGTATTGGGGCAGGGGCCCCCGCTAACTATGGCTACACCTTC
V gene: TRBV19
D gene: NA
clone size: NA
J gene: TRBJ1-2

CDR3 protein: CASSRDRTDHTAQHF
CDR3 DNA: TGCGCCAGCAGCCGGGACAGGACGGACCATACGGCCCAGCATTTT
V gene: TRBV10-2
D gene: TRBD1
clone size: NA
J gene: TRBJ1-5

CDR3 protein: CASSSRDREAFF
CDR3 DNA: TGTGCCAGCAGCTCCAGAGACAGAGAAGCTTTCTTT
V gene: TRBV7-9
D gene: NA
clone size: NA
J gene: TRBJ1-1

CDR3 protein: CASSLTGPAEQFF
CDR3 DNA: TGTGCCAGCAGCCTAACCGGACCTGCTGAGCAGTTCTTC
V gene: TRBV7-3
D gene: NA
clone size: NA
J gene: TRBJ2-1

CDR3 protein: CASSLWETPYEQYF
CDR3 DNA: TGCGCCAGCAGCTTGTGGGAGACCCCCTACGAGCAGTACTTC
V gene: TRBV5-1
D gene: NA
clone size: few
J gene: TRBJ2-7

CDR3 protein: CASSQRGTAMNTEAFF
CDR3 DNA: TGTGCCAGCAGCCAACGTGGGACAGCCATGAACACTGAAGCTTTCTTT
V gene: TRBV3-1/TRBV3-2
D gene: TRBD1
clone size: NA
J gene: TRBJ1-1

CDR3 protein: CASSLGLGDQPQHF
CDR3 DNA: TGTGCCAGCAGCTTAGGTCTGGGGGATCAGCCCCAGCATTTT
V gene: TRBV13
D gene: NA
clone size: NA
J gene: TRBJ1-5

CDR3 protein: CSVAGTSGTQSQETQYF
CDR3 DNA: TGCAGCGTGGCCGGGACTAGCGGGACCCAATCGCAAGAGACCCAGTACTTC
V gene: TRBV29-1
D gene: TRBD2
clone size: NA
J gene: TRBJ2-5

CDR3 protein: CASGGRVTGELFF
CDR3 DNA: TGCGCCAGCGGTGGAAGGGTCACCGGGGAGCTGTTTTTT
V gene: TRBV10-1
D gene: NA
clone size: few
J gene: TRBJ2-2

CDR3 protein: CASSYPSPGTGGAAEAFF
CDR3 DNA: TGTGCCAGCAGTTACCCAAGTCCCGGGACAGGGGGCGCCGCTGAAGCTTTCTTT
V gene: TRBV28
D gene: TRBD1
clone size: NA
J gene: TRBJ1-1

CDR3 protein: CASSPRTGLHEQYF
CDR3 DNA: TGCGCCAGCAGCCCCCGGACAGGGCTCCACGAGCAGTACTTC
V gene: TRBV5-1
D gene: TRBD1
clone size: NA
J gene: TRBJ2-7

CDR3 protein: CASSDLGGTDTQYF
CDR3 DNA: TGTGCCAGCAGTGATTTGGGAGGGACAGATACGCAGTATTTT
V gene: TRBV9
D gene: TRBD2
clone size: NA
J gene: TRBJ2-3

CDR3 protein: CATSRDPQGGEQYF
CDR3 DNA: TGTGCCACCAGCAGAGATCCTCAGGGGGGTGAGCAGTACTTC
V gene: TRBV15
D gene: NA
clone size: few
J gene: TRBJ2-7

CDR3 protein: CASSLAPATRETQYF
CDR3 DNA: TGTGCCAGCAGCTTAGCGCCCGCGACCAGGGAGACCCAGTACTTC
V gene: TRBV7-2
D gene: NA
clone size: NA
J gene: TRBJ2-5

CDR3 protein: CASSEYRDGGEKLFF
CDR3 DNA: TGTGCCAGCAGTGAATACAGGGACGGGGGTGAAAAACTGTTTTTT
V gene: TRBV25-1
D gene: NA
clone size: NA
J gene: TRBJ1-4

CDR3 protein: CAWSVRTSGRLQETQYF
CDR3 DNA: TGTGCCTGGAGTGTTCGGACTAGCGGGAGACTTCAAGAGACCCAGTACTTC
V gene: TRBV30
D gene: TRBD2
clone size: NA
J gene: TRBJ2-5

CDR3 protein: CASSSVAGVTYEQYF
CDR3 DNA: TGTGCCAGCAGCTCGGTAGCGGGAGTTACATACGAGCAGTACTTC
V gene: TRBV7-2
D gene: TRBD2
clone size: NA
J gene: TRBJ2-7

CDR3 protein: CASSLIPGTSGSYEQFF
CDR3 DNA: TGTGCCAGCAGTTTAATCCCCGGGACTAGCGGGAGTTACGAGCAGTTCTTC
V gene: TRBV28
D gene: TRBD2
clone size: NA
J gene: TRBJ2-1

CDR3 protein: CASSSNNRLNEQFF
CDR3 DNA: TGTGCCAGCAGCTCCAATAACCGGTTGAATGAGCAGTTCTTC
V gene: TRBV7-9
D gene: NA
clone size: NA
J gene: TRBJ2-1

CDR3 protein: CASSSSGATQYF
CDR3 DNA: TGTGCCAGCAGTTCTAGCGGAGCGACCCAGTACTTC
V gene: TRBV27
D gene: TRBD2
clone size: NA
J gene: TRBJ2-5

CDR3 protein: CASSLSSGRGDTQYF
CDR3 DNA: TGTGCCAGCAGCTTGAGCAGCGGGAGGGGCGATACGCAGTATTTT
V gene: TRBV9
D gene: TRBD2
clone size: NA
J gene: TRBJ2-3

CDR3 protein: CASSAGSMNTEAFF
CDR3 DNA: TGTGCCAGCTCAGCAGGGAGTATGAACACTGAAGCTTTCTTT
V gene: TRBV18
D gene: NA
clone size: NA
J gene: TRBJ1-1

CDR3 protein: CASSPRGGTPGGGYEQYF
CDR3 DNA: TGTGCCAGCTCACCACGGGGGGGAACCCCGGGCGGGGGCTACGAGCAGTACTTC
V gene: TRBV18
D gene: TRBD2
clone size: NA
J gene: TRBJ2-7

CDR3 protein: CASSQEGGDQPQHF
CDR3 DNA: TGTGCCAGCAGCCAAGAAGGAGGGGACCAGCCCCAGCATTTT
V gene: TRBV3-1/TRBV3-2
D gene: NA
clone size: NA
J gene: TRBJ1-5

CDR3 protein: CASSPSAGRDYEQFF
CDR3 DNA: TGTGCTAGCAGCCCCTCCGCGGGGCGGGACTATGAGCAGTTCTTC
V gene: TRBV7-7
D gene: NA
clone size: few
J gene: TRBJ2-1

CDR3 protein: CASSAPGLAIYEQYF
CDR3 DNA: TGTGCCAGCAGCGCACCGGGACTAGCAATCTACGAGCAGTACTTC
V gene: TRBV11-2
D gene: TRBD2
clone size: NA
J gene: TRBJ2-7

CDR3 protein: CASSHLTGEPQHF
CDR3 DNA: TGTGCCAGCAGCCACCTAACGGGTGAGCCCCAGCATTTT
V gene: TRBV14
D gene: NA
clone size: NA
J gene: TRBJ1-5

CDR3 protein: CASSQRDRGTSGRSGSSYEQYF
CDR3 DNA: TGTGCCAGCAGTCAACGGGACAGGGGAACTAGCGGGAGGTCTGGGAGCTCCTACGAGCAGTACTTC
V gene: TRBV6-6
D gene: TRBD2
clone size: NA
J gene: TRBJ2-7

CDR3 protein: CASSLKLDRGEHEQYF
CDR3 DNA: TGTGCCAGCAGCTTAAAGTTAGACAGGGGCGAGCACGAGCAGTACTTC
V gene: TRBV7-3
D gene: TRBD1
clone size: NA
J gene: TRBJ2-7

CDR3 protein: CASSLTGAAYNEQFF
CDR3 DNA: TGTGCCAGCAGCTTAACAGGAGCAGCTTACAATGAGCAGTTCTTC
V gene: TRBV5-8
D gene: NA
clone size: few
J gene: TRBJ2-1

CDR3 protein: CASRTQGFAGELFF
CDR3 DNA: TGTGCCAGCAGGACTCAGGGGTTCGCCGGGGAGCTGTTTTTT
V gene: TRBV6-5
D gene: NA
clone size: NA
J gene: TRBJ2-2

CDR3 protein: CASSGIRSYEQYF
CDR3 DNA: TGTGCCAGCAGCGGGATACGTTCCTACGAGCAGTACTTC
V gene: TRBV27
D gene: NA
clone size: NA
J gene: TRBJ2-7

CDR3 protein: CASSPTSLGFRHEAFF
CDR3 DNA: TGCGCCAGCAGCCCAACCTCACTAGGTTTCAGGCACGAAGCTTTCTTT
V gene: TRBV5-1
D gene: NA
clone size: few
J gene: TRBJ1-1

CDR3 protein: CATSEGTGVSKNIQYF
CDR3 DNA: TGTGCCACCAGTGAAGGGACAGGGGTATCCAAAAACATTCAGTACTTC
V gene: TRBV24-1
D gene: TRBD1
clone size: NA
J gene: TRBJ2-4

CDR3 protein: CASSQGVASSYNSPLHF
CDR3 DNA: TGCGCCAGCAGCCAAGGGGTGGCAAGCTCCTATAATTCACCCCTCCACTTT
V gene: TRBV4-1
D gene: NA
clone size: few
J gene: TRBJ1-6

CDR3 protein: CASSLAGQGKSYTF
CDR3 DNA: TGTGCCAGCAGTTTGGCAGGACAGGGGAAAAGCTACACCTTC
V gene: TRBV28
D gene: TRBD1
clone size: NA
J gene: TRBJ1-2

CDR3 protein: CASSPRIFSGNTIYF
CDR3 DNA: TGCGCCAGCAGCCCACGGATCTTCTCTGGAAACACCATATATTTT
V gene: TRBV5-1
D gene: NA
clone size: NA
J gene: TRBJ1-3

CDR3 protein: CASSSGESSGANVLTF
CDR3 DNA: TGTGCCAGCAGTTCGGGAGAGAGCTCTGGGGCCAACGTCCTGACTTTC
V gene: TRBV28
D gene: NA
clone size: medium-sized
J gene: TRBJ2-6

CDR3 protein: CASSSGGIYEQYF
CDR3 DNA: TGTGCCAGCAGCTCTGGGGGAATCTACGAGCAGTACTTC
V gene: TRBV5-6
D gene: NA
clone size: NA
J gene: TRBJ2-7

CDR3 protein: CASRLGTSGYYEQYF
CDR3 DNA: TGTGCCAGCAGACTAGGGACTAGCGGCTACTACGAGCAGTACTTC
V gene: TRBV28
D gene: TRBD2
clone size: NA
J gene: TRBJ2-7

CDR3 protein: CASSVGDLGFYEQYF
CDR3 DNA: TGTGCCAGCAGCGTAGGGGACTTGGGCTTCTACGAGCAGTACTTC
V gene: TRBV9
D gene: NA
clone size: NA
J gene: TRBJ2-7

CDR3 protein: CASSQDSGRQETQYF
CDR3 DNA: TGTGCCAGCAGCCAAGATTCTGGGAGACAAGAGACCCAGTACTTC
V gene: TRBV14
D gene: NA
clone size: NA
J gene: TRBJ2-5

CDR3 protein: CASSLEIAGPGELFF
CDR3 DNA: TGCGCCAGCAGCTTGGAAATAGCGGGACCCGGGGAGCTGTTTTTT
V gene: TRBV5-1
D gene: TRBD2
clone size: NA
J gene: TRBJ2-2

CDR3 protein: CASSLGLAGAYEQYF
CDR3 DNA: TGCGCCAGCAGCCTGGGACTAGCGGGGGCCTACGAGCAGTACTTC
V gene: TRBV5-1
D gene: TRBD2
clone size: NA
J gene: TRBJ2-7

CDR3 protein: CASSLVRNAEAFF
CDR3 DNA: TGTGCCAGCAGTTTAGTTCGGAACGCTGAAGCTTTCTTT
V gene: TRBV12-3/TRBV12-4
D gene: NA
clone size: NA
J gene: TRBJ1-1